The 19 T cell receptor beta chains in this list originate from one sample, sequenced in a study of early T cells in non-severe SARS-CoV-2 infection. TCRdb re-called the 5' RACE reads through MiXCR, storing one row per CDR3 protein. Seen here are approximately 85,000 distinct CDR3 sequences, 9% to 15% observed once, and the top ten hold less than 8.5%. Material for sequencing was whole blood. The source is an adult who was a healthcare worker with PCR-confirmed SARS-CoV-2 infection or an uninfected control (not recorded which).

V usage is TRBV4-3 and J usage is TRBJ2-1; 7 bases line up with TRBD2. Trimming removed 2 bases from V and 4 bases from J; junction bases left unmatched: 2. The CDR3 has 14 residues. In germline, CDR1 is LGHNA, CDR2 YSLEER. Here the CDR3 reads CASSQLAVYNEQFF. The CDR3 DNA sequence: TGCGCCAGCAGCCAACTAGCGGTTTACAATGAGCAGTTCTTC.

This clonotype has a handful of counts. CDR3 nucleotides: TGTGCCAGCAGTTTAGGACCTAGCAGGACCCAGTACTTC. As protein: CASSLGPSRTQYF. The gene calls are TRBV12-3 or TRBV12-4 and TRBJ2-5; D perhaps matches TRBD2 (5 bases). Trimming shortened V by 1 base and J by 7 bases, and 10 bases separated the two germline ends. CDR3 size: 13 residues.

The sample holds many counts of this clonotype. The gene calls are TRBV15 and TRBJ1-1; TRBD1 might be the D (6 bases). V was shortened by 1 base and J by 10 bases, with 13 bases between the two germline ends. This CDR3 region has 13 residues. The germline V gene has CDR1 LNHNV and CDR2 YYDKDF (reference sequence). This CDR3 is CATSRVQGRRAFF. The CDR3 DNA reads as TGTGCCACCAGCAGAGTCCAGGGGAGAAGAGCTTTCTTT. Complete variable domain (other parts from reference TRBV15 and TRBJ1-1): DAMVIQNPRYQVTQFGKPVTLSCSQTLNHNVMYWYQQKSSQAPKLLFHYYDKDFNNEADTPDNFQSRRPNTSFCFLDIRSPGLGDTAMYLCATSRVQGRRAFFGQGTRLTVV.

This clonotype was counted between two and nine times. The J gene is TRBJ2-7, the V gene TRBV2; no clear D. CDR3 length equals 12 residues. Germline V gene sequence: CDR1 SNHLY, CDR2 FYNNEI. The ends were cut back, 5 bases at V and 2 bases at J, with 7 bases in the middle. The CDR3 DNA sequence: TGTGCCAGCAGTCTGGCGGCCTACGAGCAGTACTTC. This codes for CASSLAAYEQYF.

The rearrangement joins TRBV27 to TRBJ2-7; D possibly corresponds to TRBD2 (5 bases). The CDR3 consists of 14 residues. V shed 6 bases and J shed 2 bases, with 14 bases lying between them. Germline loops: CDR1 MNHEY, CDR2 SMNVEV (reference sequence). CDR3 residues: CASRSWELPYEQYF. DNA of the CDR3: TGTGCCAGCAGGTCTTGGGAGCTCCCCTACGAGCAGTACTTC.

The CDR3 DNA reads as TGTGCCAGCAGTTACTCGATATTTGACGAGCGGGAGGGAAGTATCTACGAGCAGTACTTC. Protein product: CASSYSIFDEREGSIYEQYF. V is TRBV6-2 or TRBV6-3 and J is TRBJ2-7; the match to TRBD2 covers 10 bases. After removal of 0 bases from V and 3 bases from J, the junction contained 17 bases not matched to a gene. There are 20 residues in the CDR3. The germline V gene has CDR1 MNHEY and CDR2 SVGEGT.

V usage is TRBV2 and J usage is TRBJ2-3, with D unresolved. The CDR3 is 14 amino acids. Germline-derived CDR1 and CDR2 are SNHLY and FYNNEI. Trimming removed 9 bases from V and 2 bases from J, with 15 bases in between. CDR3 nucleotides: TGTGCCAGTCTGGGCGCCATCTCCACAGATACGCAGTATTTT. Protein: CASLGAISTDTQYF.

The sample holds a few counts of this clonotype. V gene TRBV5-1 combines with J gene TRBJ1-1; no clear D. Trimming stripped 2 bases from V and 4 bases from J, with 9 bases between. CDR1 and CDR2 (germline): SGHRS, YFSETQ. The CDR3 has 13 amino acids. CDR3: CASSFSRSTEAFF. CDR3 bases: TGCGCCAGCAGCTTTTCACGGAGCACTGAAGCTTTCTTT.

The sample holds a few counts of this clonotype. This chain links TRBV5-1 with TRBJ2-3; perhaps TRBD2 as D (5 bases). CDR3 length: 11 amino acids. Germline V gene lookup returns CDR1 SGHRS and CDR2 YFSETQ. V gave up 7 bases and J gave up 7 bases, with 10 bases separating them. The CDR3 spells CASGEGNTQYF. The CDR3 DNA follows: TGCGCCAGCGGAGAGGGAAATACGCAGTATTTT.

The CDR3 DNA follows: TGTGCAAGTCGCTTAGGAAGCGGGAGTAGCCTTCGAGGATACGAGCAGTACTTC. This codes for CASRLGSGSSLRGYEQYF. The J gene is TRBJ2-7, the V gene TRBV12-2; the tabulated D call, TRBD2, remains unverified against the DNA. TRBV12-2 is annotated as a pseudogene. The CDR3 sequence is 18 residues long.

This clonotype has a count of ten or more. CDR3 amino acids: CSVEVVAGFNSYEQYF. CDR3 coding DNA: TGCAGCGTTGAAGTGGTAGCAGGGTTTAACTCCTACGAGCAGTACTTC. The chain joins TRBV29-1 to TRBJ2-7; D might be TRBD1 (5 bases). The CDR3 runs 16 residues. Germline lookup yields CDR1 SQVTM and CDR2 ANQGSEA. V was pared by 1 base and J by 0 bases, with 16 bases between.

This clonotype was recorded at least ten times. V gene TRBV12-3 or TRBV12-4 combines with J gene TRBJ1-2, with 7 bases lining up with TRBD1. The CDR3 runs to 13 residues. Trimming took 5 bases from V and 7 from J; bases not matched to a gene: 7. The CDR3 loop is CASSGQDPTGYTF. The CDR3 nucleotides are TGTGCCAGCAGTGGACAGGACCCTACTGGCTACACCTTC.

This clonotype was counted only a few times. The rearrangement joins TRBV30 to TRBJ2-1, with D possibly being TRBD2 (6 bases). CDR1 GTSNPN and CDR2 SVGIG come from the germline V gene (reference sequence). This CDR3 is built from 11 residues. CDR3 DNA: TGTGCAGTCGGGAGCTACAATGAGCAGTTCTTC. Its protein is CAVGSYNEQFF.

The V and J genes are TRBV5-1 and TRBJ1-5, with 8 bases that match TRBD1. The CDR3 runs 17 residues. Germline CDR1 SGHRS, CDR2 YFSETQ. The V gene end was trimmed by 4 bases and the J gene end by 1 base; junction bases not matched to a gene: 10. DNA of the CDR3: TGCGCCAGCAGCCAAACGCCGACAGGGGTGAGCAATCAGCCCCAGCATTTT. This encodes CASSQTPTGVSNQPQHF.

In its sample, this clonotype was seen many times. The chain has TRBV5-1 and TRBJ1-3; TRBD1 might be the D (5 bases). V lost 0 bases to trimming and J lost 4 bases, with 14 bases between them. The CDR3 sequence is 16 residues long. Germline V gives CDR1 SGHRS, CDR2 YFSETQ. The CDR3 reads CASSLEGLGTGNTIYF. In nucleotides, the CDR3 is TGCGCCAGCAGCTTGGAAGGGCTCGGGACCGGAAACACCATATATTTT.

This clonotype was counted ten times or more. The rearrangement uses TRBV29-1 and TRBJ2-6; no reliable D call. Trimming shortened V by 7 bases and J by 2 bases, and 6 bases separated the two germline ends. The CDR3 consists of 12 residues. From germline, CDR1 is SQVTM and CDR2 ANQGSEA. DNA for the CDR3: TGCAGCGCCTCGGCTGGGGCCAACGTCCTGACTTTC. It encodes CSASAGANVLTF.

The chain is built from TRBV10-3 and TRBJ2-7; 8 positions agree with TRBD1. Trimming took 4 bases from V and 2 from J; bases not matched to a gene: 4. CDR1 is ENHRY and CDR2 is SYGVKD in the germline V gene. This CDR3 contains 14 residues. The CDR3 loop reads CAISVGTGTYEQYF. The CDR3 nucleotides read TGTGCCATCAGTGTCGGGACAGGCACCTACGAGCAGTACTTC.

V is TRBV6-5 and J is TRBJ2-7, with 9 bases identical to TRBD2. The ends lost 6 bases at V and 3 bases at J; junction bases unmatched: 9. The germline CDR1 and CDR2 sequences are MNHEY and SVGAGI. The CDR3 runs 15 residues. This CDR3 is CASRSGTSYVYEQYF. CDR3 bases: TGTGCCAGCAGGTCCGGGACTAGCTATGTCTACGAGCAGTACTTC.

The chain carries TRBV20-1 and TRBJ1-1; a weak D match, TRBD1 (6 bases). Trimming took off 6 bases at V and 2 bases at J, with 13 bases between the two ends. Germline-derived CDR1 and CDR2 are DFQATT and SNEGSKA (reference sequence). The CDR3 is made up of 13 amino acids. Written as DNA, the CDR3 is TGCAGTGCCCCTAAGGGGGGCAACACTGAAGCTTTCTTT. Translating it yields CSAPKGGNTEAFF.